These T cell receptor beta chains were read from a single sample in a study of radiotherapy plus CTLA-4 blockade in lung cancer. Here immunoSEQ multiplex PCR was the method, and the copy in TCRdb shows in-frame clones only, minus some. The repertoire includes more than 50,000 clones, 65% to 85% of them detected once, and 2.5% to 3% sits in the top ten. The sample in question was peripheral blood, obtained from a patient treated with radiotherapy plus ipilimumab. All receptors come from a human donor with non-small cell lung cancer who had a complete response to radiotherapy plus ipilimumab. The CDR3 runs from the conserved cysteine through the conserved F or W. D genes are given only for firm matches. Expanded clones are given a class, and other clones once, few, many or no size at all.

J gene: TRBJ2-7; V gene: TRBV7-9; clone size: -; CDR3 length: 13; D gene: TRBD2; CDR3 DNA: TGTGCCAGCAGCTTAGCGGGGGGGGGCGAGCAGTACTTC; CDR3 protein: CASSLAGGGEQYF
J gene: TRBJ1-1; V gene: TRBV6-6; clone size: -; CDR3 length: 11; D gene: -; CDR3 DNA: TGTGCCAGCAGCAGGGGTTTTGAAGCTTTCTTT; CDR3 protein: CASSRGFEAFF
J gene: TRBJ2-3; V gene: TRBV5-5; clone size: -; CDR3 length: 18; D gene: TRBD2; CDR3 DNA: TGTGCCAGCAGCTTGTATCGGGTCGGGGGGGCTAGCACAGATACGCAGTATTTT; CDR3 protein: CASSLYRVGGASTDTQYF
J gene: TRBJ1-5; V gene: TRBV10-2; clone size: many; CDR3 length: 15; D gene: TRBD1; CDR3 DNA: TGCGCCAGCAGTGAAGGGACAGGGGGCCATCAGCCCCAGCATTTT; CDR3 protein: CASSEGTGGHQPQHF
J gene: TRBJ2-1; V gene: TRBV5-1; clone size: -; CDR3 length: 14; D gene: TRBD1; CDR3 DNA: TGCGCCAGCAGCTCACGACAGGGGGACAATGAGCAGTTCTTC; CDR3 protein: CASSSRQGDNEQFF
J gene: TRBJ1-2; V gene: TRBV18; clone size: -; CDR3 length: 14; D gene: TRBD1; CDR3 DNA: TGTGCCAGCTCACCGTCAGGGGGGAACTATGGCTACACCTTC; CDR3 protein: CASSPSGGNYGYTF
J gene: TRBJ1-1; V gene: TRBV2; clone size: -; CDR3 length: 15; D gene: -; CDR3 DNA: TGTGCCAGCAGTGAAGGGCCCCAGGGGCGGGCTGAAGCTTTCTTT; CDR3 protein: CASSEGPQGRAEAFF
J gene: TRBJ2-7; V gene: TRBV5-1; clone size: -; CDR3 length: 14; D gene: -; CDR3 DNA: TGCGCCAGCAACCCCACGCCGGGAACATACGAGCAGTACTTC; CDR3 protein: CASNPTPGTYEQYF
J gene: TRBJ1-4; V gene: TRBV19; clone size: few; CDR3 length: 16; D gene: -; CDR3 DNA: TGTGCCAGTAGTCGAAACGGACTCTCCTTGAGGGAAAAACTGTTTTTT; CDR3 protein: CASSRNGLSLREKLFF
J gene: TRBJ1-1; V gene: TRBV7-9; clone size: -; CDR3 length: 13; D gene: -; CDR3 DNA: TGTGCCAGCAGCTTAGTCAGTGAGCGGAAAGCTTTCTTT; CDR3 protein: CASSLVSERKAFF
J gene: TRBJ1-1; V gene: TRBV7-6; clone size: -; CDR3 length: 15; D gene: -; CDR3 DNA: TGTGCCAGCAGCTTAGGCACAGGGTTTCCCACTGAAGCTTTCTTT; CDR3 protein: CASSLGTGFPTEAFF
J gene: TRBJ2-5; V gene: TRBV28; clone size: -; CDR3 length: 14; D gene: TRBD2; CDR3 DNA: TGTGCCAGCGGCCCGACTAGCGGGAGTGAGACCCAGTACTTC; CDR3 protein: CASGPTSGSETQYF
J gene: TRBJ1-6; V gene: TRBV10-3; clone size: -; CDR3 length: 16; D gene: TRBD1; CDR3 DNA: TGTGCCATCAGTGGTACCGGGACAGAAAATAATTCACCCCTCCACTTT; CDR3 protein: CAISGTGTENNSPLHF
J gene: TRBJ2-7; V gene: TRBV9; clone size: once; CDR3 length: 12; D gene: -; CDR3 DNA: TGTGCCAGCAGTTCTACTGGCGGGTGGCAGTACTTC; CDR3 protein: CASSSTGGWQYF
J gene: TRBJ2-2; V gene: TRBV6-5; clone size: -; CDR3 length: 15; D gene: -; CDR3 DNA: TGTGCCAGCAGGGTCAGGGAAACGAACACCGGGGAGCTGTTTTTT; CDR3 protein: CASRVRETNTGELFF
J gene: TRBJ2-2; V gene: TRBV14; clone size: few; CDR3 length: 13; D gene: -; CDR3 DNA: TGTGCCAGCAGCCAGCAGATGACCGGGGAGCTGTTTTTT; CDR3 protein: CASSQQMTGELFF
J gene: TRBJ1-2; V gene: TRBV7-9; clone size: -; CDR3 length: 15; D gene: -; CDR3 DNA: TGTGCCAGCAGCTTGCACGACAGGTCCAACTATGGCTACACCTTC; CDR3 protein: CASSLHDRSNYGYTF
J gene: TRBJ2-3; V gene: TRBV5-4; clone size: -; CDR3 length: 16; D gene: -; CDR3 DNA: TGTGCCAGCAGCTTGGTAGGCAGGGGATGGACAGATACGCAGTATTTT; CDR3 protein: CASSLVGRGWTDTQYF
J gene: TRBJ1-4; V gene: TRBV18; clone size: -; CDR3 length: 13; D gene: -; CDR3 DNA: TGTGCCAGCTCACCAGTGCACTTTGAAAAACTGTTTTTT; CDR3 protein: CASSPVHFEKLFF
J gene: TRBJ1-4; V gene: TRBV4-1; clone size: once; CDR3 length: 20; D gene: -; CDR3 DNA: TGCGCCAGCAGCCAAGAAATTAGTCGGGTCGGGGATCGGGAATCCGAAAAACTGTTTTTT; CDR3 protein: CASSQEISRVGDRESEKLFF
J gene: TRBJ1-1; V gene: TRBV4-2; clone size: -; CDR3 length: 14; D gene: TRBD1; CDR3 DNA: TGTGCCAGCAGCCAGGGAGACAGGGGAGCTGAAGCTTTCTTT; CDR3 protein: CASSQGDRGAEAFF
J gene: TRBJ2-5; V gene: TRBV7-2; clone size: -; CDR3 length: 13; D gene: -; CDR3 DNA: TGTGCCAGCAGCCCTCGTCTCCAAGAGACCCAGTACTTC; CDR3 protein: CASSPRLQETQYF
J gene: TRBJ2-3; V gene: TRBV6-5; clone size: -; CDR3 length: 15; D gene: -; CDR3 DNA: TGTGCCAGCAGTTACCGCAGGGTTAGCACAGATACGCAGTATTTT; CDR3 protein: CASSYRRVSTDTQYF
J gene: TRBJ2-7; V gene: TRBV5-4; clone size: -; CDR3 length: 14; D gene: -; CDR3 DNA: TGTGCCAGCAGCTTCTTAGGGAGAGACTACGAGCAGTACTTC; CDR3 protein: CASSFLGRDYEQYF
J gene: TRBJ2-2; V gene: TRBV5-6; clone size: many; CDR3 length: 18; D gene: -; CDR3 DNA: TGTGCCAGCAGCTTGGCCTTCTGGAGGAGGAGGAACACCGGGGAGCTGTTTTTT; CDR3 protein: CASSLAFWRRRNTGELFF
J gene: TRBJ1-2; V gene: TRBV19; clone size: -; CDR3 length: 14; D gene: -; CDR3 DNA: TGTGCCAGTAGTATGCAAGGGGATCTCTATGGCTACACCTTC; CDR3 protein: CASSMQGDLYGYTF
J gene: TRBJ1-5; V gene: TRBV6-1; clone size: -; CDR3 length: 14; D gene: -; CDR3 DNA: TGTGCCAGCAGATCGTCCCCGGGAGACCAGCCCCAGCATTTT; CDR3 protein: CASRSSPGDQPQHF
J gene: TRBJ2-7; V gene: TRBV15; clone size: once; CDR3 length: 17; D gene: -; CDR3 DNA: TGTGCCACCAGCATCGGGTCTGCGGGGATCCGGGCCTACGAGCAGTACTTC; CDR3 protein: CATSIGSAGIRAYEQYF
J gene: TRBJ1-4; V gene: TRBV30; clone size: -; CDR3 length: 14; D gene: TRBD1; CDR3 DNA: TGTGCCTGGACCCCGGACAGGGTAGGGGAAAAACTGTTTTTT; CDR3 protein: CAWTPDRVGEKLFF
J gene: TRBJ2-7; V gene: TRBV27; clone size: -; CDR3 length: 15; D gene: TRBD1; CDR3 DNA: TGTGCCAGCAGTTTAAGAGGGGGCCTCTCCTACGAGCAGTACTTC; CDR3 protein: CASSLRGGLSYEQYF